Sequencing of this T cell receptor (beta chain) was carried out in a study of regulatory T cells in long-lasting Graves disease. This clonotype was observed at least ten times. The antigen is unknown. Trimming took 5 bases from V and 5 from J, leaving 15 bases between them. Germline V CDR1 and CDR2: LNHNV, YYDKDF (reference sequence). CDR3 size: 15 residues. Regarding the study as a whole: The researchers studied only peripheral blood, not thyroid tissue.

Time point meaning: newly diagnosed GD, antithyroid drugs for less than 3 months. With RNA extracted from PBMCs as input, the TCR library was made. Arm-PCR of CDR3 regions and iRepertoire HTBI primers were the basis on which TCR beta libraries were built. TCRdb re-called the multiplex PCR reads with MiXCR, one entry per CDR3 protein. The table shows approximately 350,000 distinct CDR3 sequences, with roughly 17% occurring only once. These data were likewise used in another study, on T cells in Graves' hyperthyroidism and ophthalmopathy.

Specimen: peripheral blood mononuclear cells (PBMCs), collected at new diagnosis, from a patient treated with antithyroid drugs. This TCR came from a man in his forties with Graves disease. The genes are TRBV15 and TRBJ2-2; D not certain. The CDR3, as DNA: TGTGCCACCAGCCGATCCTTCAGTGGAACCGGGGAGCTGTTTTTT. Protein sequence: CATSRSFSGTGELFF.